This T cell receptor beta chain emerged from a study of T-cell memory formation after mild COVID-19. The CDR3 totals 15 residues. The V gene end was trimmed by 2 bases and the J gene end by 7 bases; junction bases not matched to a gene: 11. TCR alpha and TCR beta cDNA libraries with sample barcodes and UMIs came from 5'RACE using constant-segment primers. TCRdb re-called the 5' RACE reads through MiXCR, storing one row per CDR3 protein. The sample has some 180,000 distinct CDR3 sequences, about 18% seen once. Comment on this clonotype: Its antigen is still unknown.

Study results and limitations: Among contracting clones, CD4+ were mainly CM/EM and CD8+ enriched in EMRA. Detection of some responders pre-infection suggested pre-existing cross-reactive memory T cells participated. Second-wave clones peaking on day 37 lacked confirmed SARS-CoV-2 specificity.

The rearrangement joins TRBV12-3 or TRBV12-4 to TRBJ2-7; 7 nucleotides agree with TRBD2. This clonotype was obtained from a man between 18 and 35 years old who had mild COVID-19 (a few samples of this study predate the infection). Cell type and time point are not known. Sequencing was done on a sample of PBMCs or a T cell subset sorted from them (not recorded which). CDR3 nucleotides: TGTGCCAGCAGTTTAAGGGGAGGGACTACGCTGGAGCAGTACTTC. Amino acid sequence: CASSLRGGTTLEQYF.